The rows below give T cell receptor beta chains drawn from one sample of a study of blood T cell repertoires in COVID-19. Measured with immunoSEQ multiplex PCR; TCRdb has only the in-frame clones, and not every one. The sample records roughly 250,000 clones, about 82% being singletons. Input material: PBMCs or T cells enriched from blood (not recorded which). All receptors come from a woman in her 50s who had recovered from COVID-19. CDR3s include the opening cysteine and the closing phenylalanine or tryptophan. D genes are given only for firm matches. Size tells how often a clone was seen (once, few, many) or the class of an expanded clone, and some rows leave it out.

V gene: TRBV5-6; clone size: .; D gene: TRBD1; J gene: TRBJ2-7; CDR3 protein: CASSFWGTAHSEQYF; CDR3 DNA: TGTGCCAGCAGCTTTTGGGGGACAGCCCACTCCGAGCAGTACTTC
V gene: TRBV7-3; clone size: .; D gene: .; J gene: TRBJ2-3; CDR3 protein: CASSRQGYTDTQYF; CDR3 DNA: TGTGCCAGCAGCCGTCAGGGTTACACAGATACGCAGTATTTT
V gene: TRBV7-3; clone size: .; D gene: .; J gene: TRBJ1-1; CDR3 protein: CASSLGGHTEAFF; CDR3 DNA: TGTGCCAGCAGCTTAGGAGGTCACACTGAAGCTTTCTTT
V gene: TRBV14; clone size: .; D gene: .; J gene: TRBJ1-3; CDR3 protein: CASSHERGWTIYF; CDR3 DNA: TGTGCCAGCAGCCACGAGCGGGGGTGGACCATATATTTT
V gene: TRBV27; clone size: .; D gene: .; J gene: TRBJ2-5; CDR3 protein: CASSPQDSETQYF; CDR3 DNA: TGTGCCAGCAGTCCCCAGGATTCGGAGACCCAGTACTTC
V gene: TRBV7-6; clone size: .; D gene: TRBD1; J gene: TRBJ1-2; CDR3 protein: CAVSRDRGLNYGYTF; CDR3 DNA: TGTGCAGTCTCCAGGGACAGGGGATTAAACTATGGCTACACCTTC
V gene: TRBV4-3; clone size: .; D gene: TRBD2; J gene: TRBJ2-7; CDR3 protein: CASSRTSGNTYEQYF; CDR3 DNA: TGCGCCAGCAGTCGTACTAGCGGTAACACCTACGAGCAGTACTTC
V gene: TRBV27; clone size: .; D gene: TRBD1; J gene: TRBJ1-2; CDR3 protein: CASSLLGQGAPGYTF; CDR3 DNA: TGTGCCAGCAGTTTATTAGGACAGGGGGCGCCTGGCTACACCTTC
V gene: TRBV29-1; clone size: .; D gene: TRBD1; J gene: TRBJ2-7; CDR3 protein: CSVASPDRGEEQYF; CDR3 DNA: TGCAGCGTAGCCTCCCCGGACAGGGGTGAAGAGCAGTACTTC
V gene: TRBV5-1; clone size: .; D gene: TRBD1; J gene: TRBJ1-6; CDR3 protein: CASSLGQGTRNSPLHF; CDR3 DNA: TGCGCCAGCAGCTTGGGACAGGGAACGAGGAATTCACCCCTCCACTTT
V gene: TRBV4-1; clone size: .; D gene: .; J gene: TRBJ2-1; CDR3 protein: CASRHSNEQFF; CDR3 DNA: TGCGCCAGCAGACACAGCAATGAGCAGTTCTTC
V gene: TRBV7-9; clone size: .; D gene: .; J gene: TRBJ2-7; CDR3 protein: CASSFLVAYEQYF; CDR3 DNA: TGTGCCAGCAGCTTCCTCGTAGCCTACGAGCAGTACTTC
V gene: TRBV3-1/TRBV3-2; clone size: .; D gene: .; J gene: TRBJ1-1; CDR3 protein: CASSQVDRNTEAFF; CDR3 DNA: TGTGCCAGCAGCCAAGTTGACAGGAACACTGAAGCTTTCTTT
V gene: TRBV18; clone size: .; D gene: .; J gene: TRBJ1-1; CDR3 protein: CASSPMRNTEAFF; CDR3 DNA: TGTGCCAGCTCACCAATGAGGAACACTGAAGCTTTCTTT
V gene: TRBV10-1; clone size: .; D gene: TRBD1; J gene: TRBJ2-3; CDR3 protein: CASSWTGRHRYEQYF; CDR3 DNA: TGCGCCAGCAGTTGGACAGGGCGACACAGATACGAGCAGTATTTT
V gene: TRBV7-9; clone size: .; D gene: TRBD2; J gene: TRBJ2-5; CDR3 protein: CASSLGLAGPETQYF; CDR3 DNA: TGTGCCAGCAGCTTAGGACTAGCGGGCCCAGAGACCCAGTACTTC
V gene: TRBV18; clone size: .; D gene: .; J gene: TRBJ2-1; CDR3 protein: CASSPPGLGIGEQFF; CDR3 DNA: TGTGCCAGCTCACCTCCTGGACTGGGTATCGGTGAGCAGTTCTTC
V gene: TRBV10-3; clone size: .; D gene: .; J gene: TRBJ2-5; CDR3 protein: CAISEFDMGGSETQYF; CDR3 DNA: TGTGCCATCAGTGAGTTCGATATGGGGGGTTCAGAGACCCAGTACTTC
V gene: TRBV13; clone size: .; D gene: .; J gene: TRBJ2-2; CDR3 protein: CASSPIRGNTGELFF; CDR3 DNA: TGTGCCAGCAGCCCCATTAGAGGGAACACCGGGGAGCTGTTTTTT
V gene: TRBV7-8; clone size: .; D gene: .; J gene: TRBJ1-2; CDR3 protein: CASSLPPEGYTF; CDR3 DNA: TGTGCCAGCAGCCTACCCCCGGAGGGCTACACCTTC
V gene: TRBV5-1; clone size: .; D gene: .; J gene: TRBJ2-3; CDR3 protein: CASRAAASANPSTDTQYF; CDR3 DNA: TGCGCCAGCAGAGCGGCCGCGTCTGCCAACCCTAGCACAGATACGCAGTATTTT
V gene: TRBV4-1; clone size: .; D gene: TRBD1; J gene: TRBJ1-5; CDR3 protein: CASSQGSRDRGWSNQPQHF; CDR3 DNA: TGCGCCAGCAGCCAAGGATCGAGGGACAGGGGCTGGAGCAATCAGCCCCAGCATTTT
V gene: TRBV4-1; clone size: .; D gene: .; J gene: TRBJ2-1; CDR3 protein: CASSQENRRGQFF; CDR3 DNA: TGCGCCAGCAGCCAAGAAAACAGGCGGGGGCAGTTCTTC
V gene: TRBV9; clone size: .; D gene: TRBD2; J gene: TRBJ2-1; CDR3 protein: CASSKGLAGRNEQFF; CDR3 DNA: TGTGCCAGCAGCAAGGGACTAGCGGGAAGAAATGAGCAGTTCTTC
V gene: TRBV6-5; clone size: .; D gene: TRBD2; J gene: TRBJ2-1; CDR3 protein: CASRYQASGTYNEQFF; CDR3 DNA: TGTGCCAGCAGATACCAAGCTAGCGGGACCTACAATGAGCAGTTCTTC
V gene: TRBV3-1/TRBV3-2; clone size: .; D gene: .; J gene: TRBJ1-5; CDR3 protein: CASSQAPRDQPQHF; CDR3 DNA: TGTGCCAGCAGCCAAGCCCCTCGGGATCAGCCCCAGCATTTT
V gene: TRBV6-5; clone size: .; D gene: TRBD1; J gene: TRBJ2-5; CDR3 protein: CASSSDRGETQYF; CDR3 DNA: TGTGCCAGCAGCTCGGACAGGGGAGAGACCCAGTACTTC
V gene: TRBV28; clone size: .; D gene: .; J gene: TRBJ2-3; CDR3 protein: CASSLWGGLARHTDTQYF; CDR3 DNA: TGTGCCAGCAGTTTATGGGGTGGCCTTGCACGACACACAGATACGCAGTATTTT
V gene: TRBV5-1; clone size: .; D gene: .; J gene: TRBJ2-1; CDR3 protein: CASSLGTQGNEQFF; CDR3 DNA: TGCGCCAGCAGCTTGGGGACGCAGGGGAATGAGCAGTTCTTC
V gene: TRBV5-1; clone size: once; D gene: TRBD2; J gene: TRBJ2-3; CDR3 protein: CASSLEPSGGSIDTQYF; CDR3 DNA: TGCGCCAGCAGCTTGGAGCCTAGCGGGGGATCCATAGATACGCAGTATTTT
V gene: TRBV10-3; clone size: .; D gene: .; J gene: TRBJ2-2; CDR3 protein: CAISRGSTGELFF; CDR3 DNA: TGTGCCATCAGTCGGGGATCCACCGGGGAGCTGTTTTTT
V gene: TRBV6-1; clone size: .; D gene: TRBD1; J gene: TRBJ1-5; CDR3 protein: CASSDRDRGLQPQHF; CDR3 DNA: TGTGCCAGCAGTGACCGGGACAGGGGGCTGCAGCCCCAGCATTTT
V gene: TRBV11-2; clone size: .; D gene: .; J gene: TRBJ1-6; CDR3 protein: CASRAGANSPLHF; CDR3 DNA: TGTGCCAGCAGGGCCGGAGCCAATTCACCCCTCCACTTT
V gene: TRBV18; clone size: .; D gene: TRBD1; J gene: TRBJ1-2; CDR3 protein: CASSRTGGSDGYTF; CDR3 DNA: TGTGCCAGCTCACGGACAGGGGGATCGGATGGCTACACCTTC
V gene: TRBV4-1; clone size: .; D gene: TRBD2; J gene: TRBJ2-7; CDR3 protein: CASSQPGTSEQYF; CDR3 DNA: TGCGCCAGCAGCCAACCAGGGACTAGCGAACAGTACTTC
V gene: TRBV11-2; clone size: .; D gene: .; J gene: TRBJ1-6; CDR3 protein: CASSFRRGKESPLHF; CDR3 DNA: TGTGCCAGCAGCTTCCGGCGGGGGAAGGAATCACCCCTCCACTTT
V gene: TRBV28; clone size: .; D gene: TRBD2; J gene: TRBJ2-1; CDR3 protein: CATLLRGRLNEQFF; CDR3 DNA: TGTGCCACCCTTCTTCGCGGGAGACTCAATGAGCAGTTCTTC
V gene: TRBV4-3; clone size: .; D gene: TRBD1; J gene: TRBJ1-5; CDR3 protein: CASSLQRTGRQPQHF; CDR3 DNA: TGCGCCAGCAGTCTTCAACGGACAGGGAGACAGCCCCAGCATTTT
V gene: TRBV6-6; clone size: .; D gene: .; J gene: TRBJ1-1; CDR3 protein: CAGLTASHMNTEAFF; CDR3 DNA: TGTGCCGGGCTTACAGCATCTCACATGAACACTGAAGCTTTCTTT
V gene: TRBV4-3; clone size: .; D gene: .; J gene: TRBJ1-2; CDR3 protein: CASSHLQEYHGYTF; CDR3 DNA: TGCGCCAGCAGCCACCTCCAAGAGTATCACGGCTACACCTTC
V gene: TRBV18; clone size: .; D gene: .; J gene: TRBJ1-1; CDR3 protein: CASSGFREGTEAFF; CDR3 DNA: TGTGCCAGCTCAGGCTTCAGGGAGGGCACTGAAGCTTTCTTT
V gene: TRBV25-1; clone size: .; D gene: .; J gene: TRBJ1-6; CDR3 protein: CASSRGSYNSPLHF; CDR3 DNA: TGTGCCAGCAGCCGGGGCTCCTATAATTCACCCCTCCACTTT
V gene: TRBV18; clone size: .; D gene: .; J gene: TRBJ2-7; CDR3 protein: CASSLGQGEEQYF; CDR3 DNA: TGTGCCAGCTCACTCGGGCAGGGTGAAGAGCAGTACTTC
V gene: TRBV18; clone size: .; D gene: TRBD1; J gene: TRBJ2-2; CDR3 protein: CASSRRQGVRTGELFF; CDR3 DNA: TGTGCCAGCTCACGCCGACAGGGGGTACGGACCGGGGAGCTGTTTTTT
V gene: TRBV21-1; clone size: .; D gene: .; J gene: TRBJ2-1; CDR3 protein: CASSIRLAGGNEQFF; CDR3 DNA: TGTGCCAGCAGCATCCGACTAGCGGGAGGGAATGAGCAGTTCTTC
V gene: TRBV28; clone size: .; D gene: .; J gene: TRBJ2-3; CDR3 protein: CASSSRSDTQYF; CDR3 DNA: TGTGCCAGCAGTTCGAGGTCGGATACGCAGTATTTT
V gene: TRBV4-2; clone size: .; D gene: .; J gene: TRBJ2-5; CDR3 protein: CASSPSGESQETQYF; CDR3 DNA: TGTGCCAGCAGCCCTTCGGGGGAATCCCAAGAGACCCAGTACTTC
V gene: TRBV6-1; clone size: .; D gene: .; J gene: TRBJ2-7; CDR3 protein: CASSEGKDRYSYEQYF; CDR3 DNA: TGTGCCAGCAGTGAGGGTAAAGACAGATACTCCTACGAGCAGTACTTC
V gene: TRBV7-3; clone size: .; D gene: .; J gene: TRBJ1-2; CDR3 protein: CASSLEGHRRGYTF; CDR3 DNA: TGTGCCAGCAGCTTAGAGGGACACCGTAGAGGCTACACCTTC
V gene: TRBV11-1; clone size: .; D gene: TRBD2; J gene: TRBJ2-7; CDR3 protein: CASSLAAGGGTLSYEQYF; CDR3 DNA: TGTGCCAGCAGCTTAGCTGCCGGCGGGGGGACTCTGTCCTACGAGCAGTACTTC
V gene: TRBV9; clone size: .; D gene: .; J gene: TRBJ2-5; CDR3 protein: CASSDRGQETQYF; CDR3 DNA: TGTGCCAGCAGCGATCGGGGCCAAGAGACCCAGTACTTC
V gene: TRBV28; clone size: many; D gene: .; J gene: TRBJ1-5; CDR3 protein: CASTLAGDGQPQHF; CDR3 DNA: TGTGCCAGCACCTTGGCGGGGGACGGGCAGCCCCAGCATTTT
V gene: TRBV10-1; clone size: .; D gene: TRBD2; J gene: TRBJ2-7; CDR3 protein: CASSDQRGGSYEQYF; CDR3 DNA: TGCGCCAGCAGTGATCAGCGGGGGGGTTCCTACGAGCAGTACTTC
V gene: TRBV19; clone size: .; D gene: TRBD1; J gene: TRBJ1-2; CDR3 protein: CASRGQGAGSYGYTF; CDR3 DNA: TGTGCCAGTAGAGGACAGGGGGCGGGATCGTACGGCTACACCTTC
V gene: TRBV4-1; clone size: .; D gene: .; J gene: TRBJ2-7; CDR3 protein: CASSQDRGAYYEQYF; CDR3 DNA: TGCGCCAGCAGCCAAGACCGCGGTGCTTACTACGAGCAGTACTTC
V gene: TRBV6-5; clone size: .; D gene: .; J gene: TRBJ1-1; CDR3 protein: CASSISRGRTEAFF; CDR3 DNA: TGTGCCAGCAGTATTAGCAGGGGTCGAACTGAAGCTTTCTTT
V gene: TRBV6-5; clone size: few; D gene: TRBD2; J gene: TRBJ2-2; CDR3 protein: CASRRTSGSSGELFF; CDR3 DNA: TGTGCCAGCAGACGGACTAGCGGGAGTTCCGGGGAGCTGTTTTTT
V gene: TRBV5-5; clone size: few; D gene: .; J gene: TRBJ1-6; CDR3 protein: CASSLRENSPLHF; CDR3 DNA: TGTGCCAGCAGCTTACGGGAGAATTCACCCCTCCACTTT
V gene: TRBV27; clone size: .; D gene: TRBD1; J gene: TRBJ1-6; CDR3 protein: CASSDTGGGSPLHF; CDR3 DNA: TGTGCCAGCAGTGATACAGGGGGTGGCTCACCCCTCCACTTT
V gene: TRBV4-1; clone size: .; D gene: .; J gene: TRBJ2-4; CDR3 protein: CASSQDRYDLRKSGAKNIQYF; CDR3 DNA: TGCGCCAGCAGCCAAGATCGATACGACTTACGGAAGAGTGGAGCCAAAAACATTCAGTACTTC